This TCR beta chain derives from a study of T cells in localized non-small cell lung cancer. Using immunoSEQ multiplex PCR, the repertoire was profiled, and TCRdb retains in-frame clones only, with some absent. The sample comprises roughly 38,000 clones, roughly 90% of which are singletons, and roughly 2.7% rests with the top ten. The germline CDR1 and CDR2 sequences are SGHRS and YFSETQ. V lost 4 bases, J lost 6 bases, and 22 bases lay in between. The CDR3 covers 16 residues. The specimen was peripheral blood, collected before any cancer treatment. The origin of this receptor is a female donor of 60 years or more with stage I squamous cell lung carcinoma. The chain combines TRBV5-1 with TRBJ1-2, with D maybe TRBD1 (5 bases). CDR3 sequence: CASSIGTGPPRDGYTF. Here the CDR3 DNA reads TGCGCCAGCAGCATTGGGACCGGCCCCCCGCGGGATGGCTACACCTTC.